Following are 27 T cell receptor beta chains from one sample sequenced in a study of T cells expressing NK-cell markers. TCRdb re-called the 5' RACE reads and gives one entry per CDR3 protein, without DNA. Its listing shows 250,000 to 300,000 distinct CDR3 sequences. Sequenced material: blood T cells: a sorted CD56 or NKG2C T cell subset, CD4+ or CD8+ T cells, or bulk PBMC T cells (not recorded which). The receptor source for this set is a woman between 18 and 70 years old in good health.

This chain joins TRBV27 and TRBJ1-2. This CDR3 region has 12 residues. The germline gives CDR1 MNHEY, CDR2 SMNVEV (reference sequence). The CDR3 loop reads CASSSDSRAYTF.

This chain joins TRBV19 and TRBJ2-1; TCRdb calls TRBD2, which cannot be checked without DNA. This CDR3 is built from 13 residues. Germline V gives CDR1 LNHDA, CDR2 SQIVND (reference sequence). Here the CDR3 reads CASSQTSSNEQFF. Looking up the rest from reference TRBV19 and TRBJ2-1 gives the full variable domain: DGGITQSPKYLFRKEGQNVTLSCEQNLNHDAMYWYRQDPGQGLRLIYYSQIVNDFQKGDIAEGYSVSREKKESFPLTVTSAQKNPTAFYLCASSQTSSNEQFFGPGTRLTVL.

The chain links TRBV5-6 to TRBJ2-3; TCRdb calls TRBD1, which cannot be checked without DNA. This CDR3 has 15 amino acids. CDR1 SGHDT and CDR2 YYEEEE come from the germline V gene. The CDR3 region is CASSPRPRKGDTQYF.

V gene TRBV4-3 combines with J gene TRBJ2-3; TCRdb outputs TRBD2, but without DNA this stays unchecked. Germline V gene lookup returns CDR1 LGHNA and CDR2 YSLEER. The CDR3 spans 16 residues. This CDR3 reads CASSQFDWRYTDTQYF.

The chain employs TRBV10-3 and TRBJ2-7; TCRdb's D call, TRBD1, is unchecked because there is no DNA. From germline, CDR1 is ENHRY and CDR2 SYGVKD. CDR3 length equals 14 residues. CDR3: CAISLGGLTYEQYF.

This chain links TRBV7-2 with TRBJ2-2; TCRdb's D call, TRBD1, is unchecked because there is no DNA. The length of the CDR3 is 16 residues. The germline V gene has CDR1 SGHTA and CDR2 FQGNSA. The CDR3: CASSSSRQLNTGELFF.

V gene TRBV6-2 or TRBV6-3 combines with J gene TRBJ1-5; TCRdb picks TRBD1, but there is no DNA to check that call. The CDR3 sequence is 16 residues long. Germline V lookup: CDR1 MNHEY, CDR2 SVGEGT. The CDR3 here is CASRNNRVASNQPQHF.

The CDR3 here is CSVATGSETQYF. This sequence joins TRBV29-1 and TRBJ2-5; TCRdb gives TRBD1 as the D gene, but with no DNA this cannot be confirmed. The CDR3 loop spans 12 amino acids. Germline CDR1 and CDR2: SQVTM and ANQGSEA.

The V and J genes are TRBV25-1 and TRBJ2-2; as DNA is missing, the TRBD2 call by TCRdb cannot be tested. The germline V gene encodes CDR1 MGHDK and CDR2 SYGVNS. This CDR3 spans 16 amino acids. CDR3 sequence: CASSPRGLMNTGELFF.

V usage is TRBV7-7 and J usage is TRBJ2-1; TCRdb's assignment of TRBD2 cannot be checked, as there is no DNA. The CDR3 contains 18 residues. In germline, CDR1 is SSHAT, CDR2 FNYEAQ (reference sequence). CDR3 amino acids: CASSLTGASGGLYNEQFF.

The chain joins TRBV10-3 to TRBJ2-7; TCRdb selects TRBD1, and the lack of DNA leaves this call unchecked. This CDR3 is 14 amino acids long. Germline lookup yields CDR1 ENHRY and CDR2 SYGVKD. The CDR3 loop is CAISDGQPSYEQYF.

J is TRBJ1-2 and V is TRBV20-1; the D call from TCRdb, TRBD1, cannot be confirmed without DNA. Per the germline V gene, CDR1 is DFQATT and CDR2 is SNEGSKA (reference sequence). The CDR3 runs to 12 residues. The CDR3: CSARSGIYGYTF.

The CDR3 protein is CASSNGMTGEQYF. The rearrangement links TRBV6-1 to TRBJ2-7; TCRdb's D gene call, TRBD1, goes unchecked for lack of DNA. Germline V gene sequence: CDR1 MNHNS, CDR2 SASEGT. The CDR3 consists of 13 residues.

The V gene is TRBV6-1, the J gene TRBJ1-1. This CDR3 comprises 14 residues. Germline assignment: CDR1 MNHNS and CDR2 SASEGT. CDR3 in amino acids: CASSGDISGTEAFF.

The chain employs TRBV6-2 or TRBV6-3 and TRBJ1-1. The CDR3 has 15 residues. From germline, CDR1 is MNHEY and CDR2 SVGEGT. CDR3: CASSYGQNLNTEAFF.

This chain connects TRBV3-1 to TRBJ2-1; with no DNA, the TCRdb D assignment of TRBD1 cannot be verified. CDR3 size: 15 residues. Germline CDR1 is LGHDT and CDR2 is YNNKEL (reference sequence). This CDR3 reads CASSQRDKSYNEQFF.

This chain uses TRBV27 with TRBJ1-6. CDR1 MNHEY and CDR2 SMNVEV come from the germline V gene (reference sequence). The CDR3 sequence is 16 residues long. The CDR3: CASSGIESSYNSPLHF.

The chain uses TRBV5-4 and TRBJ2-1; with no DNA, the TCRdb D assignment of TRBD2 cannot be verified. This CDR3 comprises 18 residues. From germline, CDR1 is SGHNT and CDR2 YYREEE (reference sequence). CDR3 in amino acids: CASSLVALAGVTYNEQFF.

CDR3 region: CASTYGQGYEQYF. V and J are TRBV6-1 and TRBJ2-7; without DNA, the TCRdb call of TRBD1 cannot be checked. There are 13 residues in the CDR3. Per germline, CDR1 MNHNS and CDR2 SASEGT.

The rearrangement joins TRBV7-3 to TRBJ2-2; TCRdb's D call of TRBD1 is untestable without DNA. Per germline, CDR1 SGHTA and CDR2 FQGTGA. The CDR3 covers 14 residues. CDR3 in amino acids: CASKRTGVAGELFF.

CDR3 in amino acids: CASSVASGGNEQFF. The chain joins TRBV9 to TRBJ2-1; absent DNA, TCRdb's TRBD1 call cannot be checked. CDR1 is SGDLS, CDR2 YYNGEE, per germline. CDR3 length: 14 residues.

CDR3 residues: CASSRPLQDMNTEAFF. The chain is built from TRBV12-3 or TRBV12-4 and TRBJ1-1; TCRdb indicates TRBD1, and absent DNA this call remains unverified. This CDR3 is 16 amino acids long.

The chain carries TRBV6-2 or TRBV6-3 and TRBJ2-1; TCRdb's D call of TRBD2 is untestable without DNA. Germline loops: CDR1 MNHEY, CDR2 SVGEGT. This CDR3 contains 13 residues. The CDR3 spells CASSWLADNEQFF.

The chain combines TRBV7-2 with TRBJ2-7. This CDR3 spans 11 amino acids. Germline V CDR1 and CDR2: SGHTA, FQGNSA. The CDR3 reads CASSVTYEQYF.

V is TRBV2 and J is TRBJ2-3; TCRdb indicates TRBD2, and absent DNA this call remains unverified. This CDR3 has 12 residues. Germline CDR1 and CDR2: SNHLY and FYNNEI. CDR3 sequence reads: CASLRGTDTQYF.

This chain's CDR3 is CASSYSIPAGGSEQYF. V usage is TRBV6-2 or TRBV6-3 and J usage is TRBJ2-7; TCRdb's D gene call, TRBD2, goes unchecked for lack of DNA. The germline V gene encodes CDR1 MNHEY and CDR2 SVGEGT. The CDR3 length is 16 residues.

V is TRBV30 and J is TRBJ2-3; TCRdb's D call, TRBD1, is unchecked because there is no DNA. The length of the CDR3 is 13 residues. From germline, CDR1 is GTSNPN and CDR2 SVGIG (reference sequence). CDR3 sequence: CAWRGGSTDTQYF.